This entry features one T cell receptor beta chain sequence. Repertoires were generated with immunoSEQ multiplex PCR, while TCRdb's copy carries only in-frame clones and drops some. Among under 140,000 clones listed, approximately 90% were seen once. CDR1 is MNHEY and CDR2 is SMNVEV in the germline V gene (reference sequence). The V gene lost 6 bases and the J gene lost 8 bases, with 22 bases spanning the gap. The CDR3 is 15 residues long. The sample originates from a study of blood T cell repertoires in COVID-19. The TCR was taken from a woman aged 45-59 years with acute or convalescent COVID-19. Sequencing was performed on peripheral blood. The rearrangement joins TRBV27 to TRBJ1-2; a weak D match, TRBD1 (5 bases). The CDR3 here is CASREGSRTSGGYTF. The CDR3 DNA is TGTGCCAGCAGGGAGGGGTCCCGAACGTCCGGCGGCTACACCTTC.